The clone carrying this T cell receptor beta chain was detected ten times or more. The antigen is not known. Template switching, a step in the protocol, added a universal primer site, and cDNA carried unique molecular identifiers. TCRdb passed the 5' RACE reads through MiXCR, listing each CDR3 protein once. The sample has just under 550,000 distinct CDR3 sequences; approximately 16% are singletons. These data belong to a study of identical twins. Study-wide findings and caveats: Excess twin sharing in beta out-of-frame sequences was weaker.

This same sample was also part of a study on yellow fever vaccine responses in identical twins.

This TCR was recovered from a woman between 18 and 29 years old in good health. The sequenced sample consisted of CD4+ T cells sorted from blood.

The DNA of the CDR3 is TGTGCCAGCAGTTTGGGGACAAAAGAGACCCAGTACTTC. Translation gives CASSLGTKETQYF. The chain employs TRBV12-3 or TRBV12-4 and TRBJ2-5; perhaps TRBD1 as D (6 bases). The CDR3 length is 13 residues. The V and J ends lost 3 bases and 3 bases respectively, with 8 bases between them.